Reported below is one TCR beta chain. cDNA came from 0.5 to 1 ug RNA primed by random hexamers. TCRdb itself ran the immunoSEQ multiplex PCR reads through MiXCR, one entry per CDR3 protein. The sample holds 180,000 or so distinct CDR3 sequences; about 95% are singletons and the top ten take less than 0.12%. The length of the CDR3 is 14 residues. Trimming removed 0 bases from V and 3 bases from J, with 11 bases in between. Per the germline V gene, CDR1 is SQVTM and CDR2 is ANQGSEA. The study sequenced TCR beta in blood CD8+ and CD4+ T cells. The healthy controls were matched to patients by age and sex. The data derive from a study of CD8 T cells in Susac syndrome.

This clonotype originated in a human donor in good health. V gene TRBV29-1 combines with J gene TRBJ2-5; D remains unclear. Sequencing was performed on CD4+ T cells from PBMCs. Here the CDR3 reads CSVEDRRFEETQYF. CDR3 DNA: TGCAGCGTTGAAGATCGAAGGTTCGAAGAGACCCAGTACTTC.